These 30 T cell receptor beta chains were all obtained from the same sample, sequenced in a study of blood T cell repertoires in COVID-19. Profiling relied on immunoSEQ multiplex PCR, and the TCRdb table lists in-frame clones only, not all of them. The sample shows 200,000 to 250,000 clones, about 84% of them seen only once. The specimen sequenced was PBMCs or T cells enriched from blood (not recorded which). The receptors stem from a woman in her thirties or forties with acute COVID-19.

The chain joins TRBV19 to TRBJ2-1; D unclear. There are 14 residues in the CDR3. Looked up from germline, CDR1 is LNHDA and CDR2 is SQIVND (reference sequence). V lost 3 bases to trimming and J lost 5 bases, with 11 bases between them. The CDR3 DNA reads TGTGCCAGTAGTATTGGCCCTCTTAACAATGAGCAGTTCTTC. Translated: CASSIGPLNNEQFF.

The chain is built from TRBV4-2 and TRBJ1-5; maybe TRBD1 (6 bases). V was pared by 4 bases and J by 2 bases, with 18 bases between. This CDR3 spans 17 amino acids. Germline V CDR1 and CDR2: LGHNA, YNFKEQ. The CDR3 loop reads CASSPLGEGGGNQPQHF. CDR3 DNA sequence: TGTGCCAGCAGCCCGTTAGGAGAAGGGGGTGGCAATCAGCCCCAGCATTTT.

This chain connects TRBV2 to TRBJ1-2; D is unresolved. The CDR3 has 14 residues. CDR1 and CDR2 (germline): SNHLY, FYNNEI. V lost 0 bases to trimming and J lost 3 bases, with 8 bases between them. The CDR3: CASSEARGYYGYTF. DNA for the CDR3: TGTGCCAGCAGTGAAGCTCGAGGGTACTATGGCTACACCTTC.

The chain combines TRBV29-1 with TRBJ2-1, with unresolved D. From germline, CDR1 is SQVTM and CDR2 ANQGSEA. The CDR3 is made up of 16 amino acids. Trimming removed 0 bases at V and 5 bases at J, with 17 bases between. The CDR3 sequence: CSVEDTSLARNNEQFF. For the CDR3, the DNA is TGCAGCGTTGAAGATACCTCTTTGGCGAGGAACAATGAGCAGTTCTTC.

This chain uses TRBV7-2 with TRBJ1-4, with TRBD1 matching over 9 bases. After removal of 5 bases from V and 5 bases from J, the junction contained 6 bases not matched to a gene. This CDR3 comprises 15 residues. Germline-derived CDR1 and CDR2 are SGHTA and FQGNSA. CDR3 nucleotide sequence: TGTGCCAGCAGCATCTCCGGGACAGGGAATGAAAAACTGTTTTTT. Protein product: CASSISGTGNEKLFF. Drawing the rest from reference TRBV7-2 and TRBJ1-4, the complete variable domain is GAGVSQSPSNKVTEKGKDVELRCDPISGHTALYWYRQSLGQGLEFLIYFQGNSAPDKSGLPSDRFSAERTGGSVSTLTIQRTQQEDSAVYLCASSISGTGNEKLFFGSGTQLSVL.

Only one count was recorded for this clone. This chain uses TRBV5-1 with TRBJ1-4; the D gene is possibly TRBD1 (6 bases). The germline CDR1 and CDR2 sequences are SGHRS and YFSETQ. V gave up 6 bases and J gave up 4 bases, with 16 bases separating them. This CDR3 region has 15 residues. The CDR3 bases are TGCGCCAGCACAGTAGACGGGACATTTAATGAAAAACTGTTTTTT. Translated: CASTVDGTFNEKLFF.

The V and J genes are TRBV5-1 and TRBJ1-1; weak D call: TRBD1 (5 bases). Germline loops: CDR1 SGHRS, CDR2 YFSETQ. Trimming removed 3 bases from V and 6 bases from J, with 9 bases in between. The CDR3 is 12 residues long. The CDR3 DNA reads TGCGCCAGCAGCTGGGAGGGGCCTGAAGCTTTCTTT. Its translation: CASSWEGPEAFF.

This clone was counted once. This chain uses TRBV19 with TRBJ2-5; a possible D gene is TRBD1 (8 bases). Germline V CDR1 and CDR2: LNHDA, SQIVND (reference sequence). V was clipped by 9 bases and J by 5 bases, with 19 bases between them. CDR3 length: 14 amino acids. CDR3 in amino acids: CARRNRGGVETQYF. In nucleotides, the CDR3 is TGTGCCAGAAGAAACAGGGGGGGTGTTGAGACCCAGTACTTC.

The J gene is TRBJ2-7, the V gene TRBV21-1; the D call TRBD1 from the table was never checked on the DNA. TRBV21-1 is marked as a pseudogene. The CDR3 loop spans 15 amino acids. Here the CDR3 reads CASSARAPKGYEQYF. The CDR3 DNA reads as TGTGCCAGCAGCGCCCGGGCCCCCAAGGGGTACGAGCAGTACTTC.

J is TRBJ2-3 and V is TRBV5-4, with TRBD2 matching 7 bases. CDR1 and CDR2 (germline): SGHNT, YYREEE (reference sequence). This CDR3 contains 15 residues. Trimming cost V 0 bases and J 4 bases; bases outside gene matches: 5. The CDR3 DNA follows: TGTGCCAGCAGCTTGGCGGGAGGAAGCGCAGATACGCAGTATTTT. It encodes CASSLAGGSADTQYF.

The gene calls are TRBV4-3 and TRBJ2-5, with 11 positions matching TRBD2. Trimming removed 0 bases from V and 3 bases from J; junction bases left unmatched: 6. CDR3 length equals 17 residues. Germline values: CDR1 LGHNA, CDR2 YSLEER. The CDR3 loop is CASSQDPGLAGEETQYF. The CDR3 DNA reads TGCGCCAGCAGCCAAGATCCCGGACTAGCGGGCGAAGAGACCCAGTACTTC.

The chain links TRBV19 to TRBJ2-3; the D gene is possibly TRBD1 (6 bases). V was cut by 6 bases and J by 0 bases, with 16 bases left in between. CDR3 size: 16 residues. Germline V CDR1 and CDR2: LNHDA, SQIVND (reference sequence). The CDR3 nucleotides read TGTGCCAGTAGGGACAGCGCCCAATCTAGCACAGATACGCAGTATTTT. This encodes CASRDSAQSSTDTQYF.

The table lists this clone with a few counts. The V and J genes are TRBV4-3 and TRBJ2-7; 10 bases align to TRBD2. With V trimmed by 4 bases and J by 2 bases, 5 bases remained unmatched. CDR3 length: 15 residues. The germline gives CDR1 LGHNA, CDR2 YSLEER. The CDR3 sequence: CASSRGTSVAYEQYF. CDR3 sequence (DNA): TGCGCCAGCAGCCGGGGGACTAGCGTCGCCTACGAGCAGTACTTC.

The V gene is TRBV28, the J gene TRBJ1-6, with 7 bases fitting TRBD1. V trimming: 8 bases; J trimming: 9 bases; junction bases outside the gene matches: 13. Germline-derived CDR1 and CDR2 are MDHEN and SYDVKM. The CDR3 contains 15 residues. The CDR3, as DNA: TGTGCCAGCTCCTCCCAGACAGGGAATACTTCACCCCTCCACTTT. Protein product: CASSSQTGNTSPLHF. Together with reference TRBV28 and TRBJ1-6, the CDR3 gives the full variable domain: DVKVTQSSRYLVKRTGEKVFLECVQDMDHENMFWYRQDPGLGLRLIYFSYDVKMKEKGDIPEGYSVSREKKERFSLILESASTNQTSMYLCASSSQTGNTSPLHFGNGTRLTVT.

About this clone itself: The same CDR3 arises from other DNA sequences in this sample as well. The CDR3 DNA reads TGTGCCAGCAGTGGACAGACAAACACTGAAGCTTTCTTT. It yields the protein CASSGQTNTEAFF. The V and J genes are TRBV2 and TRBJ1-1, with D tentatively TRBD1 (5 bases). The CDR3 sequence is 13 residues long. The V gene's germline CDR1 is SNHLY and CDR2 FYNNEI. V shed 4 bases and J shed 2 bases, with 8 bases lying between them.

This sequence joins TRBV7-2 and TRBJ2-1; 7 bases match TRBD2. Germline V CDR1 and CDR2: SGHTA, FQGNSA. The CDR3 is 15 amino acids. J lost 2 bases, V lost 5 bases, and 6 bases had no gene match. The CDR3 nucleotides are TGTGCCAGCAGCCATAGCGGGTCCACCTACAATGAGCAGTTCTTC. Protein product: CASSHSGSTYNEQFF.

This clone came up a few times. The V and J genes are TRBV7-9 and TRBJ1-6; 8 nucleotides align to TRBD1. This CDR3 comprises 14 residues. Germline V lookup: CDR1 SEHNR, CDR2 FQNEAQ (reference sequence). V shed 3 bases and J 9 bases; nucleotides not matched to a gene: 4. The CDR3 DNA follows: TGTGCCAGCAGCTTCGACAGGGGTGGTTCACCCCTCCACTTT. Protein sequence: CASSFDRGGSPLHF.

V is TRBV30 and J is TRBJ1-2; 8 bases agree with TRBD1. This CDR3 has 12 amino acids. V lost 8 bases, J lost 4 bases, and 6 bases stayed unmatched. Per the germline V gene, CDR1 is GTSNPN and CDR2 is SVGIG (reference sequence). CDR3 amino acids: CAVSGGAYGYTF. The CDR3 DNA is TGTGCCGTATCAGGGGGCGCCTATGGCTACACCTTC. Full variable domain (outside the CDR3, taken from reference TRBV30 and TRBJ1-2): SQTIHQWPATLVQPVGSPLSLECTVEGTSNPNLYWYRQAAGRGLQLLFYSVGIGQISSEVPQNLSASRPQDRQFILSSKKLLLSDSGFYLCAVSGGAYGYTFGSGTRLTVV.

The gene calls are TRBV24-1 and TRBJ1-3, with D possibly TRBD1 on 5 matching bases. This CDR3 spans 15 amino acids. CDR1 and CDR2 from the germline V gene are KGHDR and SFDVKD. V shed 5 bases and J shed 0 bases, with 10 bases lying between them. The CDR3 reads CATSVPRVSGNTIYF. The CDR3 nucleotides are TGTGCCACCAGTGTTCCCAGGGTCTCTGGAAACACCATATATTTT.

The genes are TRBV18 and TRBJ1-5; 9 bases map to TRBD1. Germline V gene sequence: CDR1 KGHSH, CDR2 LQKENI. V gave up 3 bases and J gave up 6 bases; unmatched junction bases: 9. CDR3 length: 16 amino acids. The CDR3 loop reads CASSPGTGIGGQPQHF. Written as DNA, the CDR3 is TGTGCCAGCTCACCCGGGACAGGGATAGGAGGTCAGCCCCAGCATTTT.

This rearrangement joins TRBV6-5 to TRBJ2-1; D is ambiguous. Trimming took off 5 bases at V and 6 bases at J, with 14 bases between the two ends. Looked up from germline, CDR1 is MNHEY and CDR2 is SVGAGI. This CDR3 contains 14 residues. CDR3 loop: CASSLGFRGNEQFF. The CDR3 nucleotides read TGTGCCAGCAGTCTCGGGTTCCGAGGCAATGAGCAGTTCTTC.

This chain uses TRBV30 with TRBJ2-4; D perhaps matches TRBD1 (6 bases). Germline V gene data show CDR1 as GTSNPN and CDR2 as SVGIG (reference sequence). There are 15 residues in the CDR3. The V end lost 1 base, the J end lost 5 bases, and 15 bases lay between the germline ends. The CDR3 sequence is CAWSAATGIQNIQYF. The CDR3 region has the DNA TGTGCCTGGAGTGCCGCAACAGGGATCCAAAACATTCAGTACTTC.

This clone was seen a few times. The CDR3 protein is CASSVRVNYGYTF. The DNA for the CDR3 is TGTGCCAGCAGCGTTCGAGTTAACTATGGCTACACCTTC. V usage is TRBV9 and J usage is TRBJ1-2, with no clear D. The CDR3 is made up of 13 amino acids. Per the germline V gene, CDR1 is SGDLS and CDR2 is YYNGEE. Trimming took off 2 bases at V and 1 base at J, with 6 bases between the two ends.

J is TRBJ1-2 and V is TRBV5-6; 9 nucleotides line up with TRBD1. V trimming: 3 bases; J trimming: 2 bases; junction bases outside the gene matches: 8. Germline CDR1 SGHDT, CDR2 YYEEEE. The CDR3 sequence is 16 residues long. As DNA, the CDR3 is TGTGCCAGCAGCTGGGACGGGACAGGGAAGAACTATGGCTACACCTTC. This translates into CASSWDGTGKNYGYTF.

The table lists this clone with a count of one. CDR3 sequence: CASSLLGPYNEQFF. In nucleotides, the CDR3 is TGTGCCAGCAGCCTTCTGGGGCCATACAATGAGCAGTTCTTC. V is TRBV7-3 and J is TRBJ2-1, with a weak D call TRBD1 (5 bases). The CDR3 has 14 amino acids. V lost 5 bases, J lost 4 bases, and 12 bases lay in between. Germline CDR1 reads SGHTA; CDR2 reads FQGTGA.

The J gene is TRBJ1-5, the V gene TRBV19, with D possibly matching TRBD1 (5 bases). This CDR3 region has 16 residues. Trimming removed 3 bases from V and 2 bases from J, with 14 bases in between. Germline V gene lookup returns CDR1 LNHDA and CDR2 SQIVND (reference sequence). The CDR3 coding sequence is TGTGCCAGTAGTATCAGGGAAGACAGCCGCAATCAGCCCCAGCATTTT. This translates into CASSIREDSRNQPQHF.

V gene TRBV28 combines with J gene TRBJ1-2; 8 bases align to TRBD1. The V segment lost 4 bases and the J segment 4 bases; nucleotides outside the gene matches: 5. CDR1 and CDR2 (germline): MDHEN, SYDVKM. This CDR3 contains 14 residues. As DNA, the CDR3 is TGTGCCAGCAGTTCCCCGGGACAGGTCTATGGCTACACCTTC. Translation gives CASSSPGQVYGYTF.

V gene TRBV5-1 combines with J gene TRBJ2-7; 7 bases are shared with TRBD2. The CDR3 spans 16 residues. Germline loops: CDR1 SGHRS, CDR2 YFSETQ. The V and J ends lost 2 bases and 0 bases, in that order; junction bases with no gene match: 8. This CDR3 reads CASSFILGGSSYEQYF. The CDR3 bases are TGCGCCAGCAGCTTCATACTGGGGGGGTCCTCCTACGAGCAGTACTTC.

V and J are TRBV6-6 and TRBJ2-3; TRBD2 agrees at 10 bases. Germline V lookup: CDR1 MNHNY, CDR2 SVGAGI (reference sequence). The CDR3 is made up of 14 amino acids. The junction had 6 bases not matched to a gene; V was cut back by 6 bases and J by 6 bases. The CDR3 sequence: CASSTGTSADTQYF. The CDR3 DNA is TGTGCCAGCAGCACAGGGACTAGCGCGGATACGCAGTATTTT.

This chain joins TRBV6-2 or TRBV6-3 and TRBJ2-5, with 8 bases that match TRBD1. CDR1 MNHEY and CDR2 SVGEGT come from the germline V gene. The CDR3 runs 15 residues. J lost 5 bases, V lost 4 bases, and 9 bases had no gene match. CDR3 nucleotide sequence: TGTGCCAGCAGTTTAAAACCAGGGGGCCGTGAGACCCAGTACTTC. Its protein product is CASSLKPGGRETQYF.